These 28 T cell receptor beta chains came from one sample sequenced in a study of cytomegalovirus exposure and HLA in healthy donors. Amplification used 60 Vbeta primers and 13 Jbeta primers. Some clones are missing from TCRdb's copy, which holds only in-frame ones; the method was immunoSEQ multiplex PCR. The profile shows about 110,000 clones, over 70% of them singletons. Material for sequencing was PBMCs. Receptors were obtained from a woman in her 40s in good health and CMV-seronegative.

This rearrangement joins TRBV4-3 to TRBJ1-6; 10 nucleotides line up with TRBD1. V dropped 0 bases and J dropped 6; count of bases not matched to a gene: 2. Germline V lookup: CDR1 LGHNA, CDR2 YSLEER. The CDR3 is 16 residues long. CDR3 coding DNA: TGCGCCAGCAGCCAAGAGGGGGACAGGGGTAATTCACCCCTCCACTTT. Translation: CASSQEGDRGNSPLHF.

This rearrangement joins TRBV19 to TRBJ2-5; 9 nucleotides match TRBD1. Germline V gene data show CDR1 as LNHDA and CDR2 as SQIVND (reference sequence). CDR3 length: 14 residues. V lost 6 bases and J lost 5; bases outside the gene matches: 7. This chain's CDR3 is CASSPDRGSETQYF. Here the CDR3 DNA reads TGTGCCAGTAGCCCGGACAGGGGCAGTGAGACCCAGTACTTC.

The gene calls are TRBV18 and TRBJ1-1, with D tentatively TRBD1 (5 bases). There are 15 residues in the CDR3. V shed 1 base and J shed 1 base, with 10 bases lying between them. CDR1 is KGHSH, CDR2 LQKENI, per germline. The CDR3 sequence is CASSPQGMGNTEAFF. The CDR3 bases are TGTGCCAGCTCACCACAGGGGATGGGGAACACTGAAGCTTTCTTT.

Written as DNA, the CDR3 is TGCAGCGTGGGGGGGACAGGGAGCTCCTACGAGCAGTACTTC. Translation: CSVGGTGSSYEQYF. The V and J genes are TRBV29-1 and TRBJ2-7, with 9 bases matching TRBD1. CDR1 and CDR2 from the germline V gene are SQVTM and ANQGSEA. CDR3 length: 14 amino acids. V trimming: 6 bases; J trimming: 0 bases; junction bases outside the gene matches: 6.

This clone has a handful of counts. The chain employs TRBV6-1 and TRBJ2-7, with a possible D match to TRBD1 (5 bases). In germline, CDR1 is MNHNS, CDR2 SASEGT. The CDR3 spans 14 residues. Trimming removed 10 bases at V and 0 bases at J, with 16 bases between. This CDR3 reads CATKAGIISYEQYF. Here the CDR3 DNA reads TGTGCCACGAAAGCAGGGATAATCTCCTACGAGCAGTACTTC.

The chain joins TRBV5-1 to TRBJ1-2; the D gene is possibly TRBD1 (5 bases). The CDR3 consists of 13 residues. CDR1 SGHRS and CDR2 YFSETQ come from the germline V gene. V was clipped by 0 bases and J by 7 bases, with 10 bases between them. CDR3 nucleotides: TGCGCCAGCAGCTTGGGCAGGGACTTTGGCTACACCTTC. This gives the protein CASSLGRDFGYTF. The whole variable domain, remainder taken from reference TRBV5-1 and TRBJ1-2, is KAGVTQTPRYLIKTRGQQVTLSCSPISGHRSVSWYQQTPGQGLQFLFEYFSETQRNKGNFPGRFSGRQFSNSRSEMNVSTLELGDSALYLCASSLGRDFGYTFGSGTRLTVV.

The chain recombines TRBV5-1 with TRBJ2-7; D gene uncertain. This CDR3 spans 15 amino acids. From germline, CDR1 is SGHRS and CDR2 YFSETQ. V shed 0 bases and J shed 0 bases, with 10 bases lying between them. This chain's CDR3 is CASSLGPADSYEQYF. In DNA, the CDR3 is TGCGCCAGCAGCTTGGGGCCCGCGGACTCCTACGAGCAGTACTTC.

The CDR3 sequence is CASSPQGADGMKQFF. CDR3 nucleotides: TGTGCCAGCAGCCCACAGGGGGCCGATGGGATGAAGCAGTTCTTC. This chain links TRBV7-9 with TRBJ2-1; 9 bases agree with TRBD1. The CDR3 covers 15 residues. Germline V gene sequence: CDR1 SEHNR, CDR2 FQNEAQ (reference sequence). The V segment lost 5 bases and the J segment 11 bases; nucleotides outside the gene matches: 13.

The gene calls are TRBV7-3 and TRBJ2-2; TRBD2 matches at 10 bases. Per germline, CDR1 SGHTA and CDR2 FQGTGA. The CDR3 consists of 15 residues. Losses at the gene ends were 5 bases for V and 5 bases for J; bases not matched to a gene: 5. This CDR3 reads CASSPSGSITGELFF. The CDR3 DNA reads as TGTGCCAGCAGCCCTAGCGGGAGTATTACCGGGGAGCTGTTTTTT.

The chain carries TRBV4-2 and TRBJ1-5; tentatively, D is TRBD1 (5 bases). The germline V gene encodes CDR1 LGHNA and CDR2 YNFKEQ. V lost 0 bases and J 5 bases, leaving 11 bases between the germline ends. This CDR3 region has 15 residues. CDR3: CASSQDIGGYQPQHF. The CDR3 DNA follows: TGTGCCAGCAGCCAAGATATCGGGGGGTATCAGCCCCAGCATTTT.

The rearrangement joins TRBV28 to TRBJ1-5, with 8 positions matching TRBD1. The CDR3 contains 14 residues. The junction had 10 bases not matched to a gene; V was cut back by 5 bases and J by 10 bases. Per germline, CDR1 MDHEN and CDR2 SYDVKM. CDR3: CASSLDRGRGPQHF. For the CDR3, the DNA is TGTGCCAGCAGTCTAGACAGGGGACGAGGCCCCCAGCATTTT. The complete variable domain, with remaining parts taken from reference TRBV28 and TRBJ1-5, reads DVKVTQSSRYLVKRTGEKVFLECVQDMDHENMFWYRQDPGLGLRLIYFSYDVKMKEKGDIPEGYSVSREKKERFSLILESASTNQTSMYLCASSLDRGRGPQHFGDGTRLSIL.

The rearrangement uses TRBV27 and TRBJ1-5; 11 positions agree with TRBD1. Germline V gene lookup returns CDR1 MNHEY and CDR2 SMNVEV (reference sequence). V gave up 5 bases and J gave up 10 bases; unmatched junction bases: 16. This CDR3 is 17 amino acids long. CDR3 sequence reads: CASSPDRGTGGASPQHF. Written as DNA, the CDR3 is TGTGCCAGCAGTCCAGATCGGGGGACAGGGGGTGCCAGTCCCCAGCATTTT.

The chain has TRBV29-1 and TRBJ2-1; TRBD2 matches at 7 bases. Germline CDR1 is SQVTM and CDR2 is ANQGSEA. The CDR3 extends over 15 amino acids. The J segment lost 0 bases and the V segment lost 1 base, leaving 3 bases of the junction unmatched. CDR3 in amino acids: CSVEAGGSSYNEQFF. Written as DNA, the CDR3 is TGCAGCGTTGAAGCGGGAGGAAGCTCCTACAATGAGCAGTTCTTC.

The V and J genes are TRBV6-5 and TRBJ2-2, with TRBD1 as a possible D gene (6 bases). Trimming pared 9 bases from V and 6 bases from J, leaving 14 bases between. CDR1 MNHEY and CDR2 SVGAGI come from the germline V gene. CDR3 length equals 13 residues. The CDR3 protein is CASFTGRSGELFF. The CDR3 DNA reads as TGTGCCAGTTTCACAGGGCGGTCCGGGGAGCTGTTTTTT.

The V and J genes are TRBV27 and TRBJ1-1; no reliable D call. Trimming shortened V by 0 bases and J by 5 bases, and 13 bases separated the two germline ends. The CDR3 has 15 amino acids. CDR1 is MNHEY and CDR2 is SMNVEV in the germline V gene (reference sequence). In nucleotides, the CDR3 is TGTGCCAGCAGTTTATCTGACGGAGTAAGTACTGAAGCTTTCTTT. It encodes CASSLSDGVSTEAFF.

This sequence joins TRBV27 and TRBJ2-1; perhaps TRBD2 as D (6 bases). Germline V gene sequence: CDR1 MNHEY, CDR2 SMNVEV (reference sequence). The ends were cut back, 7 bases at V and 0 bases at J, with 13 bases in the middle. The length of the CDR3 is 15 residues. The CDR3 nucleotides are TGTGCCAGCAAGGATGGGAGGAGCTCCTACAATGAGCAGTTCTTC. Protein product: CASKDGRSSYNEQFF.

Points on this clone: An end of the junction does not agree with germline; a read error may underlie this. The CDR3 sequence: CASSLAASGMGPDEQFF. CDR3 bases: TGTGCCAGCAGCCTAGCGGCTAGCGGGATGGGGCCTGATGAGCAGTTCTTC. The V call is TRBV7-2, the J call TRBJ2-1, with 9 bases aligning to TRBD2. From germline, CDR1 is SGHTA and CDR2 FQGNSA. The CDR3 loop spans 17 amino acids.

This clone was seen a few times. The chain uses TRBV9 and TRBJ2-5, with a possible D match to TRBD1 (5 bases). There are 15 residues in the CDR3. Looked up from germline, CDR1 is SGDLS and CDR2 is YYNGEE. The ends were cut back, 0 bases at V and 2 bases at J, with 11 bases in the middle. In DNA form, the CDR3 reads TGTGCCAGCAGCGTAGTGGGGCAGTCACAAGAGACCCAGTACTTC. Its protein is CASSVVGQSQETQYF.

This chain uses TRBV7-3 with TRBJ2-1; 11 nucleotides agree with TRBD2. This CDR3 is built from 15 residues. Trimming took 1 base from V and 8 from J; bases not matched to a gene: 4. Germline CDR1 SGHTA, CDR2 FQGTGA. The CDR3 loop is CASSLSTSGSYEQFF. The CDR3 nucleotides are TGTGCCAGCAGCTTAAGTACTAGCGGGAGCTATGAGCAGTTCTTC.

With respect to this clone: One end of the junction varies from germline; a read error may be responsible. CDR3 nucleotides: TGTGCCAGCAGAGAAGGGAGTAGCGGGCGGTACCAAGAGACCCAGTACTTC. This encodes CASREGSSGRYQETQYF. The chain couples TRBV2 to TRBJ2-5, with TRBD2 identical over 7 bases. Germline CDR1 reads SNHLY; CDR2 reads FYNNEI. This CDR3 contains 17 residues.

V and J are TRBV29-1 and TRBJ2-7; D is undetermined. The CDR3 is 12 amino acids. V was pared by 7 bases and J by 3 bases, with 13 bases between. The V gene's germline CDR1 is SQVTM and CDR2 ANQGSEA. CDR3 residues: CSAETALYEQYF. The CDR3 nucleotides read TGCAGCGCCGAGACTGCACTCTACGAGCAGTACTTC.

The chain links TRBV6-6 to TRBJ1-1; a possible D gene is TRBD1 (6 bases). Germline-derived CDR1 and CDR2 are MNHNY and SVGAGI (reference sequence). Trimming took 2 bases from V and 3 from J, leaving 10 bases between them. The CDR3 extends over 14 amino acids. CDR3 residues: CASSYRGGDTEAFF. The CDR3, as DNA: TGTGCCAGCAGTTACAGGGGGGGGGACACTGAAGCTTTCTTT.

This clone was detected a few times. The genes are TRBV5-6 and TRBJ1-2; D is ambiguous. V dropped 0 bases and J dropped 7 bases, with 13 bases sitting between them. CDR1 is SGHDT, CDR2 YYEEEE, per germline. This CDR3 region has 14 residues. DNA for the CDR3: TGTGCCAGCAGCTTGGCGGAGGCGGCATTTGGCTACACCTTC. Translated, it gives CASSLAEAAFGYTF.

The chain couples TRBV30 to TRBJ1-2; a weak D match, TRBD1 (6 bases). The CDR3 has 15 residues. Germline assignment: CDR1 GTSNPN and CDR2 SVGIG (reference sequence). V was trimmed by 4 bases and J by 8 bases, leaving 23 bases between them. In nucleotides, the CDR3 is TGTGCCTGGAAGGTTGGGGGGGCGCAAATGTTAGGCTACACCTTC. Translating it yields CAWKVGGAQMLGYTF.

The chain links TRBV18 to TRBJ2-5, with TRBD2 matching over 13 bases. The junction had 12 bases not matched to a gene; V was cut back by 1 base and J by 1 base. The CDR3 runs 20 residues. Germline V gives CDR1 KGHSH, CDR2 LQKENI. The CDR3 is CASSPRVTTSGRRAQETQYF. The DNA of the CDR3 is TGTGCCAGCTCACCACGTGTAACGACTAGCGGGAGGAGGGCCCAAGAGACCCAGTACTTC.

This clone appeared a few times. V and J are TRBV5-6 and TRBJ1-6; TRBD1 agrees at 9 bases. The CDR3 runs to 15 residues. Looked up from germline, CDR1 is SGHDT and CDR2 is YYEEEE. The trim removed 4 bases at V and 3 bases at J, leaving 2 bases unmatched. The CDR3 is CASSPGQGYNSPLHF. The CDR3 DNA follows: TGTGCCAGCAGCCCGGGACAGGGCTATAATTCACCCCTCCACTTT.

V is TRBV28 and J is TRBJ1-5; TRBD1 aligns across 7 bases. The CDR3 spans 16 residues. V was pared by 4 bases and J by 1 base, with 7 bases of the junction left unmatched. Germline CDR1 and CDR2: MDHEN and SYDVKM. The CDR3 sequence: CASSSLRGSSNQPQHF. CDR3 bases: TGTGCCAGCAGTTCACTCAGGGGGTCAAGCAATCAGCCCCAGCATTTT.

The chain recombines TRBV6-4 with TRBJ1-1, with D maybe TRBD1 (6 bases). Trimming stripped 7 bases from V and 6 bases from J, with 15 bases between. The CDR3 covers 13 residues. The germline CDR1 and CDR2 sequences are MRHNA and SNTAGT. The CDR3 DNA is TGTGCCAGCATTCGTACAGGGACCCCTGAAGCTTTCTTT. Its translation: CASIRTGTPEAFF.